These 14 T cell receptor beta chains share one sample of origin, sequenced in a study of T cell repertoires in cytomegalovirus infection. In TCRdb, the reads were re-called with MiXCR into one record per CDR3 protein. The data show approximately 120,000 distinct CDR3 sequences, approximately 30% seen once. The antigens these receptors bind are not known. Specimen: CD8+ T cells from cultured PBMCs, collected from culture after CMV antigen stimulation. These receptors all come from a human donor in good health (CMV status not recorded). Some clones in this sample may be carry-over from other donors' samples.

This clonotype came up a few times. J is TRBJ1-2 and V is TRBV7-8; possible D gene TRBD1, 6 bases. The ends were cut back, 6 bases at V and 2 bases at J, with 19 bases in the middle. Looked up from germline, CDR1 is SGHVS and CDR2 is FQNEAQ. This CDR3 has 16 amino acids. CDR3 bases: TGTGCCAGCAGTATTCGGGGAGGGGGAGAGAACTATGGCTACACCTTC. As protein: CASSIRGGGENYGYTF.

This clonotype occurred a few times. CDR3 residues: CASSLVRTAGTSTDTQYF. The CDR3 DNA is TGTGCCAGCAGCTTAGTGAGGACAGCCGGGACATCCACAGATACGCAGTATTTT. The chain couples TRBV11-2 to TRBJ2-3; D is possibly TRBD1 (6 bases). This CDR3 has 18 residues. Germline assignment: CDR1 SGHAT and CDR2 FQNNGV. Between the trimmed V and J ends, which lost 1 base and 2 bases, there was a span of 19 bases.

The chain joins TRBV19 to TRBJ1-1; D possibly corresponds to TRBD1 (6 bases). CDR1 and CDR2 from the germline V gene are LNHDA and SQIVND (reference sequence). This CDR3 comprises 13 residues. Trimming took 3 bases from V and 6 from J, leaving 11 bases between them. CDR3 DNA: TGTGCCAGTAGTATTGCGGGGGCCGCTGAAGCTTTCTTT. Translation: CASSIAGAAEAFF. Full variable domain (rest looked up from reference TRBV19 and TRBJ1-1): DGGITQSPKYLFRKEGQNVTLSCEQNLNHDAMYWYRQDPGQGLRLIYYSQIVNDFQKGDIAEGYSVSREKKESFPLTVTSAQKNPTAFYLCASSIAGAAEAFFGQGTRLTVV.

This clonotype was seen more than once but under ten times. The rearrangement uses TRBV7-6 and TRBJ2-1; 8 nucleotides agree with TRBD1. J lost 3 bases, V lost 0 bases, and 4 bases had no gene match. Looked up from germline, CDR1 is SGHVS and CDR2 is FNYEAQ. This CDR3 contains 16 residues. The CDR3 nucleotides are TGTGCCAGCAGCTTAGCGGACAGGGTTCTCTACAATGAGCAGTTCTTC. This gives the protein CASSLADRVLYNEQFF.

In its sample, this clonotype was seen many times. The chain joins TRBV7-2 to TRBJ1-6, with TRBD1 as a possible D gene (5 bases). Germline-derived CDR1 and CDR2 are SGHTA and FQGNSA. The CDR3 extends over 17 amino acids. Trimming removed 3 bases from V and 7 bases from J, with 19 bases in between. The CDR3 here is CASSFGRYRKKNSPLHF. For the CDR3, the DNA is TGTGCCAGCAGCTTTGGGCGGTACAGGAAGAAAAATTCACCCCTCCACTTT.

This clonotype was counted between two and nine times. The rearrangement links TRBV7-9 to TRBJ2-3; 9 bases align to TRBD2. Germline V gene data show CDR1 as SEHNR and CDR2 as FQNEAQ (reference sequence). This CDR3 has 18 residues. Losses at the gene ends were 5 bases for V and 4 bases for J; bases not matched to a gene: 16. The CDR3 region has the DNA TGTGCCAGCAGCCCTAGCCTCGGGACTAGCTTTGCAGCAGATACGCAGTATTTT. The encoded protein is CASSPSLGTSFAADTQYF.

This chain links TRBV6-1 with TRBJ1-1, with no clear D. V gave up 1 base and J gave up 5 bases, with 14 bases separating them. Per the germline V gene, CDR1 is MNHNS and CDR2 is SASEGT. The CDR3 spans 15 residues. The CDR3 region has the DNA TGTGCCAGCAGTGAAGAAGGCTTGATGGGAACTGAAGCTTTCTTT. Amino acid sequence: CASSEEGLMGTEAFF.

The CDR3 nucleotides are TGTGCCAGCAGCTCCCCCCCGGGGGCTAGCGGGGGGGCCACCGGGGAGCTGTTTTTT. Amino acids: CASSSPPGASGGATGELFF. The J gene is TRBJ2-2, the V gene TRBV7-8; 12 nucleotides agree with TRBD2. The V gene end was trimmed by 4 bases and the J gene end by 4 bases; junction bases not matched to a gene: 13. The germline gives CDR1 SGHVS, CDR2 FQNEAQ. The CDR3 contains 19 residues.

This chain joins TRBV6-1 and TRBJ1-6; no clear D gene. The germline gives CDR1 MNHNS, CDR2 SASEGT. The germline V and J ends were trimmed by 1 base and 4 bases, with 8 bases remaining between them. This CDR3 contains 15 residues. The CDR3 DNA reads TGTGCCAGCAGTGAAGTAACACTTTATAATTCACCCCTCCACTTT. This sequence encodes CASSEVTLYNSPLHF.

The chain couples TRBV27 to TRBJ2-7, with TRBD1 matching over 11 bases. CDR1 MNHEY and CDR2 SMNVEV come from the germline V gene (reference sequence). The CDR3 covers 15 residues. The V gene end was trimmed by 6 bases and the J gene end by 3 bases; junction bases not matched to a gene: 7. CDR3 region: CASRSTGTGGYEQYF. CDR3 DNA: TGTGCCAGCAGGTCCACCGGGACAGGGGGCTACGAGCAGTACTTC.

V is TRBV28 and J is TRBJ1-5; D perhaps matches TRBD1 (6 bases). Trimming cost V 5 bases and J 2 bases, with 10 bases left between them. There are 14 residues in the CDR3. Germline loops: CDR1 MDHEN, CDR2 SYDVKM. CDR3 nucleotide sequence: TGTGCCAGCAGTCCAGGGGACGGCAATCAGCCCCAGCATTTT. Protein sequence: CASSPGDGNQPQHF.

This clonotype was seen many times. The rearrangement uses TRBV29-1 and TRBJ1-1; 8 nucleotides match TRBD1. CDR1 is SQVTM and CDR2 is ANQGSEA in the germline V gene. The CDR3 sequence is 14 residues long. With 2 bases clipped from V and 1 base from J, the junction kept 3 bases outside the gene matches. CDR3 in amino acids: CSVEIQGGNTEAFF. CDR3 nucleotides: TGCAGCGTTGAAATACAGGGGGGGAACACTGAAGCTTTCTTT.

This clonotype was counted a few times. The V and J genes are TRBV7-2 and TRBJ1-6; D might be TRBD1 (5 bases). CDR1 SGHTA and CDR2 FQGNSA come from the germline V gene. The V end was cut by 5 bases, the J end by 8 bases, with 13 bases between. The CDR3 loop spans 14 amino acids. This chain's CDR3 is CASSPWDPYSPLHF. The CDR3, as DNA: TGTGCCAGCAGCCCGTGGGACCCCTATTCACCCCTCCACTTT. The variable domain in full, completed from reference TRBV7-2 and TRBJ1-6, reads GAGVSQSPSNKVTEKGKDVELRCDPISGHTALYWYRQSLGQGLEFLIYFQGNSAPDKSGLPSDRFSAERTGGSVSTLTIQRTQQEDSAVYLCASSPWDPYSPLHFGNGTRLTVT.

The sample holds many counts of this clonotype. V usage is TRBV7-2 and J usage is TRBJ1-1, with unresolved D. The CDR3 is 15 amino acids. Germline lookup yields CDR1 SGHTA and CDR2 FQGNSA. The ends were cut back, 5 bases at V and 0 bases at J, with 13 bases in the middle. CDR3 region: CASSLLSGMNTEAFF. The CDR3 DNA follows: TGTGCCAGCAGCCTTCTGTCGGGGATGAACACTGAAGCTTTCTTT. Together with reference TRBV7-2 and TRBJ1-1, the CDR3 gives the full variable domain: GAGVSQSPSNKVTEKGKDVELRCDPISGHTALYWYRQSLGQGLEFLIYFQGNSAPDKSGLPSDRFSAERTGGSVSTLTIQRTQQEDSAVYLCASSLLSGMNTEAFFGQGTRLTVV.